This is a list of T cell receptor beta chains from one sample in a study of CD8 T cells in Susac syndrome. TCRdb reanalysed the immunoSEQ multiplex PCR reads using MiXCR and keeps one entry per CDR3 protein. This table has 100,000 to 150,000 distinct CDR3 sequences, 95% to 96% appearing once. The sample was CD4+ T cells from PBMCs. These receptors were taken from a human donor with Susac syndrome. Both conserved end residues are part of each CDR3. D genes are given only for firm matches. Size values are once, few and many counts, or a class for expanded clones, and some rows have none.

>-|TRBV20-1|TRBD1|TRBJ1-5
TGCAGTGCGATAACCGGGACAGGGCCCTTTCCCCAGCATTTT
CSAITGTGPFPQHF
>-|TRBV18|-|TRBJ2-7
TGTGCCAGCTCACCACCGGTAGGGGTTGGGAACGAGCAGTACTTC
CASSPPVGVGNEQYF
>-|TRBV5-6|-|TRBJ2-7
TGTGCCAGCAGCGGTAAGCGGCTTAGCGAGCAGTACTTC
CASSGKRLSEQYF
>-|TRBV20-1|-|TRBJ2-5
TGCAGTGCTAGATCCCCCCTTGGCACCACAGAGACCCAGTACTTC
CSARSPLGTTETQYF
>-|TRBV19|TRBD2|TRBJ2-6
TGTGCCAGTAGCCTAGCGGGTGCGGCTGGGGCCAACGTCCTGACTTTC
CASSLAGAAGANVLTF
>-|TRBV4-3|TRBD1|TRBJ2-7
TGCGCCAGCAGACAAGGACAGGGCACCTACGAGCAGTACTTC
CASRQGQGTYEQYF
>-|TRBV20-1|-|TRBJ2-6
TGCAGTGCTAGAGAAAGGGCTGGGGCCAACGTCCTGACTTTC
CSARERAGANVLTF
>-|TRBV20-1|TRBD2|TRBJ2-1
TGCAGTGCTAGACTAGCGGGCACCAATGAGCAGTTCTTC
CSARLAGTNEQFF
>-|TRBV20-1|TRBD1|TRBJ1-5
TGCAGTGCCCCTCAGGGGGGAAGCAATCAGCCCCAGCATTTT
CSAPQGGSNQPQHF
>-|TRBV9|-|TRBJ2-1
TGTGCCAGCAGCGGTATAAGGGGGGGCTACAATGAGCAGTTCTTC
CASSGIRGGYNEQFF
>-|TRBV20-1|-|TRBJ2-7
TGCAGTGCTAGACGGCCCGATTCGGGCTACGAGCAGTACTTC
CSARRPDSGYEQYF
>-|TRBV2|TRBD1|TRBJ2-1
TGTGCCAGCGGTGGGTCGGGGACAGGCTCCTACAATGAGCAGTTCTTC
CASGGSGTGSYNEQFF
>-|TRBV11-2|-|TRBJ2-7
TGTGCCAGCAGCTTATCTCGGACAGAGACCTACGAGCAGTACTTC
CASSLSRTETYEQYF
>-|TRBV28|-|TRBJ2-1
TGTGCCAGCAGCCCGGGGTCCCTTGGCAATGAGCAGTTCTTC
CASSPGSLGNEQFF
>-|TRBV27|TRBD1|TRBJ1-1
TGTGCCAGCAGTTCACGGGACAGGGGGCGTGAAGCTTTCTTT
CASSSRDRGREAFF
>-|TRBV5-4|-|TRBJ2-3
TGTGCCAGCAGCGTGATAGGGTCCGGCACAGATACGCAGTATTTT
CASSVIGSGTDTQYF
>-|TRBV12-3/TRBV12-4|TRBD2|TRBJ2-2
TGTGCCAGCAGCCCGACCTGGGCGGGAGGGGCGAACACCGGGGAGCTGTTTTTT
CASSPTWAGGANTGELFF
>-|TRBV5-1|TRBD2|TRBJ2-7
TGCGCCAGCAGCCGGGGGGGCAACGCCGACGAGCAGTACTTC
CASSRGGNADEQYF
>once|TRBV7-8|-|TRBJ2-7
TGTGCCAGCAGCTCCTCAACCCACGAGCAGTACTTC
CASSSSTHEQYF
>-|TRBV7-2|TRBD2|TRBJ2-2
TGTGCCAGCAGCTTAGTTAGCGGGAGCAACACCGGGGAGCTGTTTTTT
CASSLVSGSNTGELFF
>-|TRBV28|TRBD2|TRBJ2-1
TGTGCCAGCAGTTTAGGACTAGTAGTCGATGAGCAGTTCTTC
CASSLGLVVDEQFF
>-|TRBV12-3/TRBV12-4|TRBD1|TRBJ2-5
TGTGCCAGCAGTCCGGGACAGGGGACGGAGACCCAGTACTTC
CASSPGQGTETQYF
>-|TRBV9|-|TRBJ1-3
TGTGCCAGCAGCGTAGTTCCCGAGGTTGGAAACACCATATATTTT
CASSVVPEVGNTIYF
>-|TRBV29-1|-|TRBJ2-7
TGCAGCGTATTGGGGGGCGTTTACGAGCAGTACTTC
CSVLGGVYEQYF
>-|TRBV20-1|TRBD2|TRBJ2-1
TGCAGTGCTAGACCGCATACTCCGGGACTAGCGGGAGAGGGGCAGTTCTTC
CSARPHTPGLAGEGQFF
>-|TRBV3-1|TRBD2|TRBJ2-7
TGTGCCAGCAGCCAGGCAGCGGGATCCTACGAGCAGTACTTC
CASSQAAGSYEQYF
>-|TRBV5-1|TRBD1|TRBJ2-7
TGCGCCAGCAGCTACGGGACAGGCGGTAAGAACGAGCAGTACTTC
CASSYGTGGKNEQYF
>-|TRBV6-5|-|TRBJ2-1
TGTGCCGCTTCCGGCAGGGGATATGAGCAGTTCTTC
CAASGRGYEQFF
>-|TRBV6-5|-|TRBJ1-2
TGTGCCAGCAGTTATATCGGACAGCCAAGTCTGGGCTACACCTTC
CASSYIGQPSLGYTF
>-|TRBV2|-|TRBJ1-5
TGTGCCAGCAGTGTAGACGGGGGCAATCAGCCCCAGCATTTT
CASSVDGGNQPQHF
>once|TRBV15|-|TRBJ2-3
TGTGCCACCAGCAGAGCGGCAGGGAGCACAGATACGCAGTATTTT
CATSRAAGSTDTQYF
>-|TRBV3-1|-|TRBJ2-6
TGTGCCAGCAGCCAAGGTTCTGCGTCAGGGGTAGGGGCCAACGTCCTGACTTTC
CASSQGSASGVGANVLTF
>-|TRBV6-1|-|TRBJ2-5
TGTGCCAGATCATTCGCTACCTGGTGCCTGCAAGAGACCCAGTACTTC
CARSFATWCLQETQYF
>-|TRBV30|-|TRBJ1-1
TGTGCCTGGGCTGACGACAGAAACACTGAAGCTTTCTTT
CAWADDRNTEAFF
>-|TRBV28|TRBD1|TRBJ2-7
TGTGCCAGCAGTTTGTCCCTTGGGACAGGGGAGGGCGGGCAGTACTTC
CASSLSLGTGEGGQYF
>-|TRBV20-1|-|TRBJ2-3
TGCAGTGCTGGGGGTTCGGCTGGGGGTACGCAGTATTTT
CSAGGSAGGTQYF
>-|TRBV30|-|TRBJ1-1
TGTGCCTGGACCCGCCTAGCCGAAGCTTTCTTT
CAWTRLAEAFF
>-|TRBV20-1|-|TRBJ2-1
TGCAGTGCTAGAGAAGGGTTAGAGCAGTTCTTC
CSAREGLEQFF
>-|TRBV6-6|-|TRBJ2-1
TGTGCCAGCAGTTCCGGACCTGGTGAGGGGGAGCAGTTCTTC
CASSSGPGEGEQFF
>-|TRBV15|-|TRBJ2-7
TGTGCCACCAGCAGAGAAAGGGTCGGACCCTACGAGCAGTACTTC
CATSRERVGPYEQYF
>-|TRBV2|TRBD2|TRBJ2-3
TGTGCCAGCAGCTCGGCTAGCGGAATTAGCACAGATACGCAGTATTTT
CASSSASGISTDTQYF
>-|TRBV6-1|TRBD2|TRBJ2-1
TGTGCCAGCAAGCCTCCTCCGGGACTAGCGAGTTACAATGAGCAGTTCTTC
CASKPPPGLASYNEQFF
>-|TRBV4-3|-|TRBJ2-7
TGCGCCAGCAGCCAAGATCTAGGCGGGAAGACCTACGAGCAGTACTTC
CASSQDLGGKTYEQYF
>-|TRBV11-2|TRBD2|TRBJ2-1
TGTGCCAGCAGCAGGCCGGGACTAGCGGGAGAAAGGGAGCAGTTCTTC
CASSRPGLAGEREQFF
>-|TRBV18|TRBD1|TRBJ1-5
TGTGCCAGCTCACGAACAGGGGGAATGGACCAGCCCCAGCATTTT
CASSRTGGMDQPQHF
>-|TRBV4-2|-|TRBJ1-4
TGTGCCAGCAGCCAAGAATTTAATGAAAAACTGTTTTTT
CASSQEFNEKLFF
>-|TRBV7-2|TRBD1|TRBJ1-1
TGTGCCAGCAGCACGCAGGGACAGGTGAACACTGAAGCTTTCTTT
CASSTQGQVNTEAFF
>once|TRBV6-5|-|TRBJ2-3
TGTGCCAGCAGTTACACCTACTACACAGATACGCAGTATTTT
CASSYTYYTDTQYF
>-|TRBV29-1|-|TRBJ2-7
TGCAGCGCCAGGACGGGTCCCTACGAGCAGTACTTC
CSARTGPYEQYF
>-|TRBV29-1|TRBD1|TRBJ1-1
TGCAGCTCAGAGGGACAGCTGAACACTGAAGCTTTCTTT
CSSEGQLNTEAFF
>-|TRBV18|-|TRBJ2-1
TGTGCCAGCTCACCTAGACAGGCGGCACTCAATGAGCAGTTCTTC
CASSPRQAALNEQFF
>-|TRBV20-1|TRBD1|TRBJ2-4
TGCAGTGCTAGTGGTCAAGGGGGCCCTAAAAACATTCAGTACTTC
CSASGQGGPKNIQYF
>-|TRBV5-1|-|TRBJ1-1
TGCGCCAGCAGCCGGGACACCCTGAACACTGAAGCTTTCTTT
CASSRDTLNTEAFF
>once|TRBV5-1|TRBD2|TRBJ2-5
TGCGCCAGCAGCTCCTCGACTAGCGGTGAGACCCAGTACTTC
CASSSSTSGETQYF
>-|TRBV3-1|-|TRBJ1-2
TGTGCCAGCAGCCAACCCAGGACAGAGGGCTACACCTTC
CASSQPRTEGYTF
>once|TRBV24-1|TRBD1|TRBJ1-2
TGTGCCACCAGTGACCCTAGACAGGGCCTTTGGGGCTACACCTTC
CATSDPRQGLWGYTF
>-|TRBV15|-|TRBJ2-6
TGTGCCACCAGCATACCCGGCTCTGGGGCCAACGTCCTGACTTTC
CATSIPGSGANVLTF